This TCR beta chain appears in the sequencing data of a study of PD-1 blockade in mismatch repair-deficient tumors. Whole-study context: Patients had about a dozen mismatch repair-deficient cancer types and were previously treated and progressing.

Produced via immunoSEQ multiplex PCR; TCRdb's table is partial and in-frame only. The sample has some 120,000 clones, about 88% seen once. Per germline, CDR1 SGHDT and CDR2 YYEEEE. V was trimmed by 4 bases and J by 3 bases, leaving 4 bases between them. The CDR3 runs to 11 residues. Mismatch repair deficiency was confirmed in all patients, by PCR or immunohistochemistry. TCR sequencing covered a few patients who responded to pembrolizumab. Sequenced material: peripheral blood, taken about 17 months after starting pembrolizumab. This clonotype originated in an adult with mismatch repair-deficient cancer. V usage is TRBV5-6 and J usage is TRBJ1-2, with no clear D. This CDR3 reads CASSLHYGYTF. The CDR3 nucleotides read TGTGCCAGCAGCCTACACTATGGCTACACCTTC.